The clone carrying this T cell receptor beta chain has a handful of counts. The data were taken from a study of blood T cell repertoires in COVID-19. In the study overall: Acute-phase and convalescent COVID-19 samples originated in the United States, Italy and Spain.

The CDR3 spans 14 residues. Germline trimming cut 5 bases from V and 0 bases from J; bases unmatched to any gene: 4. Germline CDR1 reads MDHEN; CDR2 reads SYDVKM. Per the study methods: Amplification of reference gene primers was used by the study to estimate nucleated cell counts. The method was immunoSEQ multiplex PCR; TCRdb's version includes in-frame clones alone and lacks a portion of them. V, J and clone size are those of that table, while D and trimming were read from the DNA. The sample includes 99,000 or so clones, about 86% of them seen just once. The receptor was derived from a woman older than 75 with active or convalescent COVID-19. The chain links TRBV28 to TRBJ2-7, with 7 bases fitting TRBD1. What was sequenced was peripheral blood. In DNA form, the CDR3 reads TGTGCCAGCAGTCCCGGGACAGTCTCCTACGAGCAGTACTTC. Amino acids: CASSPGTVSYEQYF.